This T cell receptor (beta chain) emerged from a study of cytomegalovirus exposure and HLA in healthy donors. As to this clone: Antigen specificity is unknown.

With 60 Vbeta and 13 Jbeta primers, the PCR was carried out. Sequenced by immunoSEQ multiplex PCR; TCRdb stores in-frame clones only, minus some. The sample contains some 130,000 clones, over 60% of which appear only once. Points from the study as a whole: In a later analysis, a genetic analysis reported fewer productive-TCR N-insertions in an Asian-associated ancestry cluster than the cohort average. Because they were indistinguishable, some V segments, including TRBV6-2 and TRBV6-3, were excluded.

With V trimmed by 0 bases and J by 4 bases, 7 bases remained unmatched. The CDR3 sequence is 17 residues long. Looked up from germline, CDR1 is LGHNA and CDR2 is YSLEER. Donors showed nominal health when sampled, although they likely had unrecorded immune exposures. The specimen was PBMCs. V and J are TRBV4-3 and TRBJ2-7; 12 bases line up with TRBD2. This sequence originates from a man aged 35-49 years in good health and CMV-seronegative. CDR3: CASSQDRASGGGYEQYF. Written as DNA, the CDR3 is TGCGCCAGCAGCCAAGATCGGGCTAGCGGGGGGGGATACGAGCAGTACTTC.